The T cell receptor (beta chain) under discussion was sequenced for a study of blood T cell repertoires in COVID-19 (dated by TCRdb to about 2020). Regarding the complete study: Collaborator samples came from the United States, Italy and Spain and covered acute and convalescent phases of COVID-19. The material from the prospective study consisted of cDNA or gDNA derived from T cells, B-cell-depleted T cells, or PBMCs. Subjects who had been exposed to COVID-19, were actively infected with it, or had recovered from it provided the deeply sampled blood TCRbeta repertoires that made up the dataset. A freely available public database, intended as a resource for researchers studying the immune response to SARS-CoV-2, is where the repertoires were released. The samples were drawn from the first 160 participants of the ongoing ImmuneRACE study and from 1,254 subjects provided by 6 global collaborators. A de-identified subject ID, COVID-19 status, age in years and sex were almost always included in the sample metadata. HLA class I and class II types, where available, came from metadata supplied by the sample provider rather than from assay-based typing. Here is what the overall study found, with its caveats: Clinical and demographic metadata were provided uncurated, with the amount varying by source and participant.

Collaborating institutions collected whole blood in K2EDTA tubes following their own protocols. For TCRbeta analysis, collaborators shipped samples as frozen whole blood, isolated PBMCs, or DNA extracted from either of those sample types. Comments on this clone: It has no known antigen specificity. No clone much larger than this one lies a single base away; base qualities are absent.

The immunoSEQ Assay, a bias-controlled multiplex PCR, was used to amplify TCRbeta CDR3 regions from genomic DNA. Concerning the study's data processing: Nucleated cell counts per sample were estimated from amplification of reference gene primers within the assay. To quantify the absolute abundance of each unique TCRbeta CDR3 rearrangement, sequence reads were collapsed and filtered. Productive Simpson clonality was computed per sample as the square root of Simpson's diversity index over productive rearrangements. Here the immuneACCESS table is served through TCRdb, limited to in-frame sequences with V and J called. Missing clones are a known gap in these copies; in checked studies unresolved V genes cover under half, and the rest lacks a known reason. For V, J and clone size, that table is used; D and trimming come from the DNA. The sample data list over 40,000 clones, and approximately 90% of these were observed just once. Approximately 4.9% of the sample is taken by the ten largest.

Cut back by 2 bases and 7 bases, the V and J ends lie 21 bases apart. The CDR3 numbers 16 residues from cysteine through phenylalanine. Solely the CDR3 DNA is kept, with 48 bases framed from the first base. The germline V gene (reference sequence) yields SGHKS for CDR1 and YYEKEE for CDR2. The TCR comes from a man in his 70s with acute or convalescent COVID-19. The receptor chain draws on TRBV5-5 and TRBJ1-1, with an unclear D gene assignment. Sequencing was carried out using peripheral blood. The CDR3 amino acid sequence is: CASSFISESSRFEAFF. Here is the DNA: TGTGCCAGCAGCTTTATTTCTGAAAGCTCGCGTTTTGAAGCTTTCTTT.